A selection of T cell receptor beta chains follows, all from one sample in a study of blood T cell repertoires in COVID-19. Libraries were prepared by immunoSEQ multiplex PCR; TCRdb keeps only in-frame clonotypes and omits some of them. The table shows 250,000 to 350,000 clones, with 90% occurring only once. Sequenced sample: peripheral blood. Receptors originate from a woman in her twenties or thirties with COVID-19, enrolled during active disease. Each CDR3 is given with its conserved first and last residue. D genes are given only for firm matches. For some rows the clone size is stated as once, few or many, or as a class when expanded; others skip it.

j_call clone_size v_call d_call cdr3_aa cdr3_nt
TRBJ2-1 once TRBV14 TRBD1 CASTPDDRAPYNEQFF TGTGCCAGCACCCCAGATGACAGGGCACCCTACAATGAGCAGTTCTTC
TRBJ2-1 NA TRBV28 NA CASRALGGSYNEQFF TGTGCCAGCAGAGCCTTAGGGGGTTCCTACAATGAGCAGTTCTTC
TRBJ1-3 once TRBV2 NA CASRPQGTGNTIYF TGTGCCAGCAGGCCTCAGGGGACTGGAAACACCATATATTTT
TRBJ1-2 NA TRBV6-6 TRBD1 CASSYSSGQGGGYTF TGTGCCAGCAGTTACTCTTCCGGACAGGGTGGGGGCTACACCTTC
TRBJ2-7 NA TRBV2 NA CASRYISSYEQYF TGTGCCAGCAGGTACATAAGCTCCTACGAGCAGTACTTC
TRBJ1-6 NA TRBV30 NA CAWSAGYDSPLHF TGTGCCTGGAGTGCAGGGTACGATTCACCCCTCCACTTT
TRBJ2-7 NA TRBV6-2/TRBV6-3 NA CASSPATSYEQYF TGTGCCAGCAGTCCCGCCACTAGCTACGAGCAGTACTTC
TRBJ2-7 NA TRBV10-1 TRBD2 CASTKLTSGSSYEQYF TGCGCCAGCACCAAATTGACTAGCGGGAGCTCCTACGAGCAGTACTTC
TRBJ1-2 NA TRBV28 TRBD1 CASSLNPGQGLNYGYTF TGTGCCAGCAGCCTTAACCCGGGACAGGGCCTTAACTATGGCTACACCTTC
TRBJ2-1 NA TRBV5-1 NA CASSLAGDYNEQFF TGCGCCAGCAGCTTGGCCGGGGACTACAATGAGCAGTTCTTC
TRBJ1-1 NA TRBV11-2 NA CASSLSAPGINTEAFF TGTGCCAGCAGCTTATCGGCCCCAGGAATTAACACTGAAGCTTTCTTT
TRBJ2-5 NA TRBV7-2 NA CASSSWPGREETQYF TGTGCCAGCAGCTCTTGGCCAGGAAGAGAAGAGACCCAGTACTTC
TRBJ2-6 NA TRBV7-6 TRBD1 CASSLVTGGANVLTF TGTGCCAGCAGCTTAGTGACAGGGGGGGCCAACGTCCTGACTTTC
TRBJ1-1 few TRBV6-1 TRBD1 CASSETRTGKGAFF TGTGCCAGCAGTGAGACCAGGACAGGGAAAGGGGCTTTCTTT
TRBJ1-5 NA TRBV19 TRBD1 CASSIYRGGSNQPQHF TGTGCCAGTAGTATTTACAGGGGCGGTAGCAATCAGCCCCAGCATTTT
TRBJ1-4 NA TRBV15 TRBD1 CATSRGGTVGDEKLFF TGTGCCACCAGCAGAGGCGGGACAGTCGGAGATGAAAAACTGTTTTTT
TRBJ2-5 NA TRBV20-1 TRBD1 CSASLAGGSIRAETQYF TGCAGTGCTAGTCTGGCAGGGGGATCAATCAGGGCAGAGACCCAGTACTTC
TRBJ1-4 NA TRBV11-2 TRBD1 CASSRGQIKEKLFF TGTGCCAGCAGCCGGGGACAGATTAAGGAAAAACTGTTTTTT
TRBJ1-6 NA TRBV27 NA CASSPTGSRGSPLHF TGTGCCAGCAGCCCGACGGGCAGCCGGGGTTCACCCCTCCACTTT
TRBJ2-3 NA TRBV7-9 TRBD2 CASSPVLAGGTDTQYF TGTGCCAGCAGCCCCGTACTAGCGGGAGGCACAGATACGCAGTATTTT
TRBJ2-3 NA TRBV19 TRBD2 CASTGTSGTSSTDTQYF TGTGCCAGCACCGGGACTAGCGGGACCTCTAGCACAGATACGCAGTATTTT
TRBJ1-3 NA TRBV29-1 NA CSATMRYSGNTIYF TGCAGCGCCACTATGAGGTACTCTGGAAACACCATATATTTT
TRBJ2-5 NA TRBV6-1 NA CASSEGYGGPQETQYF TGTGCCAGCAGTGAAGGGTATGGGGGCCCACAAGAGACCCAGTACTTC
TRBJ2-3 NA TRBV6-6 TRBD2 CASSRSGLAGFTDTQYF TGTGCCAGCAGTCGTTCGGGACTAGCGGGGTTCACAGATACGCAGTATTTT
TRBJ1-6 once TRBV30 TRBD1 CAWARDSNSPLHF TGTGCCTGGGCCCGGGACAGTAATTCACCCCTCCACTTT
TRBJ2-4 NA TRBV28 TRBD2 CASSHQRENIQYF TGTGCCAGCAGTCACCAGCGGGAGAACATTCAGTACTTC
TRBJ2-7 NA TRBV28 TRBD2 CASSPPGLAGGRRYEQYF TGTGCCAGCAGCCCCCCCGGACTAGCGGGAGGCCGCCGCTACGAGCAGTACTTC
TRBJ2-7 NA TRBV5-6 NA CASSLEQVVGGEQYF TGTGCCAGCAGCTTGGAGCAAGTAGTAGGGGGTGAGCAGTACTTC
TRBJ1-1 NA TRBV15 NA CATSRDQLNTEAFF TGTGCCACCAGCAGAGACCAGTTGAACACTGAAGCTTTCTTT
TRBJ2-3 NA TRBV14 TRBD1 CASSLGDRETDTQYF TGTGCCAGCAGCCTAGGAGACAGGGAGACAGATACGCAGTATTTT
TRBJ2-4 NA TRBV3-1/TRBV3-2 TRBD2 CASSPAGGTKNIQYF TGTGCCAGCAGCCCGGCGGGGGGGACCAAAAACATTCAGTACTTC
TRBJ2-7 NA TRBV7-9 NA CASSYSGLPGEQYF TGTGCCAGCAGCTACTCGGGACTCCCGGGCGAGCAGTACTTC
TRBJ2-7 NA TRBV9 TRBD1 CASSPRTGSSYEQYF TGTGCCAGCAGCCCCCGGACAGGGAGTTCCTACGAGCAGTACTTC
TRBJ1-1 NA TRBV20-1 TRBD1 CRGAGGSEAFF TGCAGGGGGGCAGGGGGCAGTGAAGCTTTCTTT
TRBJ1-4 NA TRBV5-1 NA CASSPRTDSEKLFF TGCGCCAGCAGCCCAAGGACAGACAGCGAAAAACTGTTTTTT
TRBJ2-1 NA TRBV15 TRBD2 CATSRAGSGTWNEQFF TGTGCCACCAGCAGAGCAGGTAGCGGGACATGGAATGAGCAGTTCTTC
TRBJ1-1 NA TRBV28 NA CASSLSMGLRGGQRTNTEAFF TGTGCCAGCAGTTTATCGATGGGTTTGAGGGGAGGCCAGAGAACGAACACTGAAGCTTTCTTT
TRBJ2-3 NA TRBV5-8 TRBD2 CASSFPGRDTDTQYF TGTGCCAGCAGCTTTCCGGGGAGGGACACAGATACGCAGTATTTT
TRBJ2-5 NA TRBV19 TRBD2 CARVAGGSQETQYF TGTGCCAGGGTAGCGGGAGGGAGCCAAGAGACCCAGTACTTC
TRBJ1-1 NA TRBV19 NA CASISRDNSNTEAFF TGTGCCAGTATTTCTCGCGACAATTCAAACACTGAAGCTTTCTTT